This T cell receptor beta chain was recovered during a study of CD8 T cells in Susac syndrome. The J segment lost 9 bases and the V segment lost 4 bases, leaving 15 bases of the junction unmatched. This CDR3 contains 15 residues. Germline V gives CDR1 SGHDN, CDR2 FVKESK. Random hexamers were used to reverse transcribe the RNA input (about 0.45 to 1 ug). TCRdb fed the immunoSEQ multiplex PCR reads into MiXCR, producing one record per CDR3 protein. The table has about 240,000 distinct CDR3 sequences, almost 97% seen once; the top ten hold around 0.1%. The receptor comes from a human donor with Susac syndrome. Sequenced: CD4+ T cells from PBMCs. The chain links TRBV14 to TRBJ2-7, with TRBD1 matching over 7 bases. The CDR3: CASSRPGTVATWQYF. CDR3 coding DNA: TGTGCCAGCAGCCGCCCAGGGACAGTAGCCACTTGGCAGTACTTC.